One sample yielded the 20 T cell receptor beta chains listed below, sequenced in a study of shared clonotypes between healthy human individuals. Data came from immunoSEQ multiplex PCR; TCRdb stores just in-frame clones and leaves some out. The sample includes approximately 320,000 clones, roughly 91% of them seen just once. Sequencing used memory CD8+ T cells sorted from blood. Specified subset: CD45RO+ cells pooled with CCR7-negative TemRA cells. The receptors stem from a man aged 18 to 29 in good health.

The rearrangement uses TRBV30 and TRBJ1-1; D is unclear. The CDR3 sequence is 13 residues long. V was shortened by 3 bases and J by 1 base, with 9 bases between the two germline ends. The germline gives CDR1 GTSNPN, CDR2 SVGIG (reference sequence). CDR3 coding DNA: TGTGCCTGGAGGGAGCAGAAGAACACTGAAGCTTTCTTT. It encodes CAWREQKNTEAFF.

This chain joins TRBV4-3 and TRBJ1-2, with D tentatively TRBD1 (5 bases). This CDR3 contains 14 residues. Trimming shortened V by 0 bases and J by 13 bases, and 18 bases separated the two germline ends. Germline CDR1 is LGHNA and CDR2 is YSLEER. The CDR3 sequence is CASSQDTGFGARTF. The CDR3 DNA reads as TGCGCCAGCAGCCAAGATACCGGGTTTGGGGCCCGCACCTTC.

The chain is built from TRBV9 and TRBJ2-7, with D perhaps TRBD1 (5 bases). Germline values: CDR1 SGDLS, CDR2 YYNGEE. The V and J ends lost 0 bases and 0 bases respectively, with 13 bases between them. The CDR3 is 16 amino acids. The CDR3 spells CASSVGGSASSYEQYF. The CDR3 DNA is TGTGCCAGCAGCGTAGGGGGCTCCGCGAGCTCCTACGAGCAGTACTTC.

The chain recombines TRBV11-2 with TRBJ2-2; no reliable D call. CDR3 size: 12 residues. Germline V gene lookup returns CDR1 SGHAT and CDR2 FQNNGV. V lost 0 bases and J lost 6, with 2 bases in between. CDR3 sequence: CASSLDSGELFF. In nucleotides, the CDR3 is TGTGCCAGCAGCTTAGATTCCGGGGAGCTGTTTTTT.

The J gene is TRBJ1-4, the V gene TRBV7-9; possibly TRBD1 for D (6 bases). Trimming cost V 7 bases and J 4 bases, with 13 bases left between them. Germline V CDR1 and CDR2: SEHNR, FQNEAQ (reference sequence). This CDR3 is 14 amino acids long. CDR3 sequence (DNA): TGTGCCAGCAAGAAGGGGGAAAGTAATGAAAAACTGTTTTTT. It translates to CASKKGESNEKLFF.

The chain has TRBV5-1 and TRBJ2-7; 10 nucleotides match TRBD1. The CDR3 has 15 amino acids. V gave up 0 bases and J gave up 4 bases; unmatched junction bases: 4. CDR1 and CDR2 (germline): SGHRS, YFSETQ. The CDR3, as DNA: TGCGCCAGCAGCTTGGCGCGACAGGGGGCTTACGAGCAGTACTTC. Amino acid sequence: CASSLARQGAYEQYF. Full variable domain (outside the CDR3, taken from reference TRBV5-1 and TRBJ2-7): KAGVTQTPRYLIKTRGQQVTLSCSPISGHRSVSWYQQTPGQGLQFLFEYFSETQRNKGNFPGRFSGRQFSNSRSEMNVSTLELGDSALYLCASSLARQGAYEQYFGPGTRLTVT.

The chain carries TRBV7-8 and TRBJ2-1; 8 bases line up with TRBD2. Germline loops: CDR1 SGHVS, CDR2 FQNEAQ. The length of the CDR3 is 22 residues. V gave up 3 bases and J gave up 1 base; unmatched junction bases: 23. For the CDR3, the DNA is TGTGCCAGCAGCTTTCCACGGGAGTCGAGAGGAGCGGGGGCCGGGTCCTACAATGAGCAGTTCTTC. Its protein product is CASSFPRESRGAGAGSYNEQFF.

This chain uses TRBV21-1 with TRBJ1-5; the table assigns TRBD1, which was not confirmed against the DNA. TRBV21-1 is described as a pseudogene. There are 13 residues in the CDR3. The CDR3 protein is CALPPRSNQPQHF. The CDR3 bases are TGTGCCCTGCCCCCCAGGAGCAATCAGCCCCAGCATTTT.

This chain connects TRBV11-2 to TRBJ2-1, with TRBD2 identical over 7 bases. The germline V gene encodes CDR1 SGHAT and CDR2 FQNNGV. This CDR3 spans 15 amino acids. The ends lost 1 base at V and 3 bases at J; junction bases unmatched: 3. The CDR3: CASSLGLAVYNEQFF. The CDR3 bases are TGTGCCAGCAGCTTAGGACTAGCTGTCTACAATGAGCAGTTCTTC. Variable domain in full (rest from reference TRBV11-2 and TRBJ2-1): EAGVAQSPRYKIIEKRQSVAFWCNPISGHATLYWYQQILGQGPKLLIQFQNNGVVDDSQLPKDRFSAERLKGVDSTLKIQPAKLEDSAVYLCASSLGLAVYNEQFFGPGTRLTVL.

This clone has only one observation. CDR3: CSGESDASTYEQYF. CDR3 bases: TGCAGCGGAGAATCTGACGCTTCCACCTACGAGCAGTACTTC. The chain joins TRBV29-1 to TRBJ2-7; D gene unclear. V gave up 7 bases and J gave up 2 bases, with 18 bases separating them. From germline, CDR1 is SQVTM and CDR2 ANQGSEA. This CDR3 has 14 amino acids.

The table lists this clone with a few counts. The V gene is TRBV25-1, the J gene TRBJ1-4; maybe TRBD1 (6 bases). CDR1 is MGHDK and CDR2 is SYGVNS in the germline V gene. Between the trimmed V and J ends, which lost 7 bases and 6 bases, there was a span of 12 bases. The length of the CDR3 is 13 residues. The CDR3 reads CASTQGEDEKLFF. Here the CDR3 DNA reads TGTGCCAGCACACAGGGCGAGGATGAAAAACTGTTTTTT.

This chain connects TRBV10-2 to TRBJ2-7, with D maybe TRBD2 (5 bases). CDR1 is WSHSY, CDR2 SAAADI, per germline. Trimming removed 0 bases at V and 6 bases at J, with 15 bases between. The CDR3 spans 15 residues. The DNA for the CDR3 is TGCGCCAGCAGTGAGTCGAGTCGGGGAGCCGGCGAGCAGTACTTC. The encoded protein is CASSESSRGAGEQYF.

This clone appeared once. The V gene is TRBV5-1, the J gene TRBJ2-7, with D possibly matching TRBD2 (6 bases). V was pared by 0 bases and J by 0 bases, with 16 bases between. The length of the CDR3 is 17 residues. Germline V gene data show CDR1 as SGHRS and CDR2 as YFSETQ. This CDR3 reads CASSLEWTTFSSYEQYF. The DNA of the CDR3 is TGCGCCAGCAGCTTGGAATGGACTACCTTTAGCTCCTACGAGCAGTACTTC.

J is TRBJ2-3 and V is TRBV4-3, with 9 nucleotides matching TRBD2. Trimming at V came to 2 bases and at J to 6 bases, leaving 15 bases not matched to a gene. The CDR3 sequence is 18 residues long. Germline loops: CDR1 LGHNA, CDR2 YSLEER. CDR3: CASSQLAGTASDRDTQYF. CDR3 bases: TGCGCCAGCAGCCAACTAGCGGGGACCGCGTCAGACAGGGATACGCAGTATTTT.

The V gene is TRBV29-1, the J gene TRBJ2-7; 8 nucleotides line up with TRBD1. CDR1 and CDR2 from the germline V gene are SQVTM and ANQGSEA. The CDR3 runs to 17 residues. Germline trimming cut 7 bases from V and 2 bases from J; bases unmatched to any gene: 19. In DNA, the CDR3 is TGCAGCGCCATGGACAGGGAACACCGCGCCGGAACCTACGAGCAGTACTTC. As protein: CSAMDREHRAGTYEQYF.

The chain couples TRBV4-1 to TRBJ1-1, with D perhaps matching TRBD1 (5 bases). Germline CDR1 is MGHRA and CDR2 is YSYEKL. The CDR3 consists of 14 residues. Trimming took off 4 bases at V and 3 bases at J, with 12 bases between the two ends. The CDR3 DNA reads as TGCGCCAGCAGCCGGGGGACCTCGGACACTGAAGCTTTCTTT. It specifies CASSRGTSDTEAFF.

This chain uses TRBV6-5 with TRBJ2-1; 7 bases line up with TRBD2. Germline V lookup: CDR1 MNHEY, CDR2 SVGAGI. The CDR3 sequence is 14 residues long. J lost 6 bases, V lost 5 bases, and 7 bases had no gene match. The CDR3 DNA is TGTGCCAGCAGTGCCGGACTAGAGGTCAATGAGCAGTTCTTC. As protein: CASSAGLEVNEQFF.

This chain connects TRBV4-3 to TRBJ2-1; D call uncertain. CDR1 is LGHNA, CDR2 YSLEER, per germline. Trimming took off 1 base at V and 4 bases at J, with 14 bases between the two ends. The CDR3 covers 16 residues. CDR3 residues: CASSQVGPTLYNEQFF. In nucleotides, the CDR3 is TGCGCCAGCAGCCAAGTAGGGCCTACCCTTTACAATGAGCAGTTCTTC.

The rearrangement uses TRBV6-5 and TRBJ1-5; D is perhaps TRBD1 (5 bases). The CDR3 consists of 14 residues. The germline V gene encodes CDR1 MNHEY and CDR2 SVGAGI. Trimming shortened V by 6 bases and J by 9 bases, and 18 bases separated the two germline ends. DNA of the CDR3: TGTGCCAGCAGCCCCGGGGCTGCCACATTGCCCCAGCATTTT. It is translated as CASSPGAATLPQHF.

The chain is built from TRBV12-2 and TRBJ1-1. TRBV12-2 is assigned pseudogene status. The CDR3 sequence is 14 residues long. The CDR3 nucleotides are TGTGCAAGTCGCTCGGCCCCAGTTGATGTGGCCGCTTTCTTT. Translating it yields CASRSAPVDVAAFF.